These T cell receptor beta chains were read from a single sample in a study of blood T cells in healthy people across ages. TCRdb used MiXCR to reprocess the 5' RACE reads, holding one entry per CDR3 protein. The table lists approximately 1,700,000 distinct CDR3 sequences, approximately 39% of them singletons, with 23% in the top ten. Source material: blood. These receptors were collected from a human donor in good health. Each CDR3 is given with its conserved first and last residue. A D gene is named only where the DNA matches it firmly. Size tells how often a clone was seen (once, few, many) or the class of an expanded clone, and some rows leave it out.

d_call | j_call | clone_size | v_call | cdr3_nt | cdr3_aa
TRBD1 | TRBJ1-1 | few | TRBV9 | TGTGCCAGCAGCGTAACAACAGGGGTTGGGACTGAAGCTTTCTTT | CASSVTTGVGTEAFF
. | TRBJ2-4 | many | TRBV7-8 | TGTGCTAGCAGCCCACCCCCGTTTGGTTTTGACATTCAGTACTTC | CASSPPPFGFDIQYF
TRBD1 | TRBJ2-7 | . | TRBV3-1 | TGTGCCAGCAGCCAAGCCGGAGGACAGGGTGCGAACGAGCAGTACTTC | CASSQAGGQGANEQYF
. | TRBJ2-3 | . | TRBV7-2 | TGTGCCAGCAGCTTATATGTGACAGCTAGCACAGATACGCAGTATTTT | CASSLYVTASTDTQYF
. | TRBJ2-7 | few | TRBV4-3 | TGCGCCAGCAGCCAAGATATCGGGTACTACGAGCAGTACTTC | CASSQDIGYYEQYF
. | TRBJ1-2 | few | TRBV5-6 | TGTGCCAGCAGCCCAGACCTGAACTATGGCTACACCTTC | CASSPDLNYGYTF
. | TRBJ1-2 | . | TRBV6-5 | TGTGCCATCTCCATTCGGGGAAGTAAGGATTACACCTTC | CAISIRGSKDYTF
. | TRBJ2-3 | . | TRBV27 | TGTGCCAGCAGGGGGATGGGAGGCACAGATACGCAGTATTTT | CASRGMGGTDTQYF
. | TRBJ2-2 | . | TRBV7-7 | TGTGCTAGCAGCTTAGTTGGTCCGAACACCGGGGAGCTGTTTTTT | CASSLVGPNTGELFF
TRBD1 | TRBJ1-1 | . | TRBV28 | TGTGCCAGCAGTCCTCAGGGACAGGGGAACGCTGAAGCTTTCTTT | CASSPQGQGNAEAFF
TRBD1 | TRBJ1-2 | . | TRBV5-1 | TGCGCCAGCAGCCTCTTACAGGGGCAGGGGTATGGCTACACCTTC | CASSLLQGQGYGYTF
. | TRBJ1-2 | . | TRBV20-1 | TGCAGTGCCTCTCCCATGGATCGCCGGGAAGGCTACACCTTC | CSASPMDRREGYTF
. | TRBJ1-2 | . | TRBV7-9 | TGTGCCAGCAGCCGAAACAGGGAGAGCTATGGCTACACCTTC | CASSRNRESYGYTF
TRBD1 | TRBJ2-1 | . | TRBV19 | TGTGCCAGTAGACGAACAGGGGGCGGATCCTACAATGAGCAGTTCTTC | CASRRTGGGSYNEQFF
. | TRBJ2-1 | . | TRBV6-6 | TGTGCCAGCAGTTACCCCGGACTAAGCCGCTACGAGCAGTTCTTC | CASSYPGLSRYEQFF
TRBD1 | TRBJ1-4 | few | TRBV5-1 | TGCGCCAGCTGCGGACAGGGGCAAGAAAAACTGTTTTTT | CASCGQGQEKLFF
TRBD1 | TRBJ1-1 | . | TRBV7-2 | TGTGCCAGCAGCTTCCGGGACAGGAGTCTCACTGAAGCTTTCTTT | CASSFRDRSLTEAFF
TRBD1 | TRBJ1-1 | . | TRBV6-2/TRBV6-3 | TGTGCCAGCAGTCTCACCGGGACAGGGGCCATCGAAGCTTTCTTT | CASSLTGTGAIEAFF
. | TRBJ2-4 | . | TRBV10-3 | TGTGCGACCCGTATGGGGGCCATTCAGTACTTC | CATRMGAIQYF
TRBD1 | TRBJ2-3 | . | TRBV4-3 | TGCGCCAGCAGCCAAGATGTGACAGGGGGCACAGATACGCAGTATTTT | CASSQDVTGGTDTQYF
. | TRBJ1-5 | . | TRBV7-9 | TGTGCCAGCAGCTTAGGTGGGGCGGCTCATCCATATCAGCCCCAGCATTTT | CASSLGGAAHPYQPQHF
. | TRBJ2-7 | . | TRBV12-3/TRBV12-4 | TGTGCCAGCAGTCCCCAGGGAGATACCTACGAGCAGTACTTC | CASSPQGDTYEQYF
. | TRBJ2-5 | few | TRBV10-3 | TGTGCCATCAGTGGATTACCTGAAGAGACCCAGTACTTC | CAISGLPEETQYF
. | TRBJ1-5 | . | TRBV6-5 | TGTGCCAGCAGTTTACAGCCGACGGGCAATCAGCCCCAGCATTTT | CASSLQPTGNQPQHF
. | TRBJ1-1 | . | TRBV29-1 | TGCAGCGTTTGGGGACCCTTAGCAAACACTGAAGCTTTCTTT | CSVWGPLANTEAFF
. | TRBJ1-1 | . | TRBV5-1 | TGCGCCAGCAGCTTGGTGCTGGAGCCGAGGACTGAAGCTTTCTTT | CASSLVLEPRTEAFF
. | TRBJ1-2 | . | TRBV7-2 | TGTGCCAGCAGCCCGAGGGCTGCCTACCTCTATGGCTACACCTTC | CASSPRAAYLYGYTF
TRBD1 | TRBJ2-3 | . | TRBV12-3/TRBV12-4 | TGTGCCAGCAGTTCACAGCCGGGACAGGGAGATACGCAGTATTTT | CASSSQPGQGDTQYF
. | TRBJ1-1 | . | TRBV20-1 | TGCAGTGCTAGAGATCAAATTCGTACTGAAGCTTTCTTT | CSARDQIRTEAFF
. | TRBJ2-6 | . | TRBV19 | TGTGCCAGTAGGACGGGACCGAGCTCCGGGGCCAACGGCCTGACTTTC | CASRTGPSSGANGLTF
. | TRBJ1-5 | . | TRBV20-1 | TGCAGTGCTAGAGGAGCAGGGAGAGAGAATCAGCCCCAGCATTTT | CSARGAGRENQPQHF
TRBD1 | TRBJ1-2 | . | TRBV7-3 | TGTGCCAGCAGCCCCACAGGGGGCGCCGCGGGCTACACCTTC | CASSPTGGAAGYTF
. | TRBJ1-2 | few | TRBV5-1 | TGCGCCAGCAGTGAGGAGGGGGAGCTCTATGGCTACACCTTC | CASSEEGELYGYTF
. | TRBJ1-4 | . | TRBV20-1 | TGCAGTGCTAGCGAGGGACCGGGACAATCGGGAAAACTGTTTTTT | CSASEGPGQSGKLFF
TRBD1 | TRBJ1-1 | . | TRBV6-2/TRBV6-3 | TGTGCCAGCAGCGACAGGGGGCTGATGAACACTGAAGCTTTCTTT | CASSDRGLMNTEAFF
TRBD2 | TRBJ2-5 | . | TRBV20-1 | TGCAGTGCTAGAGATCTGCGGGGGGCTCTCCAAGAGACCCAGTACTTC | CSARDLRGALQETQYF